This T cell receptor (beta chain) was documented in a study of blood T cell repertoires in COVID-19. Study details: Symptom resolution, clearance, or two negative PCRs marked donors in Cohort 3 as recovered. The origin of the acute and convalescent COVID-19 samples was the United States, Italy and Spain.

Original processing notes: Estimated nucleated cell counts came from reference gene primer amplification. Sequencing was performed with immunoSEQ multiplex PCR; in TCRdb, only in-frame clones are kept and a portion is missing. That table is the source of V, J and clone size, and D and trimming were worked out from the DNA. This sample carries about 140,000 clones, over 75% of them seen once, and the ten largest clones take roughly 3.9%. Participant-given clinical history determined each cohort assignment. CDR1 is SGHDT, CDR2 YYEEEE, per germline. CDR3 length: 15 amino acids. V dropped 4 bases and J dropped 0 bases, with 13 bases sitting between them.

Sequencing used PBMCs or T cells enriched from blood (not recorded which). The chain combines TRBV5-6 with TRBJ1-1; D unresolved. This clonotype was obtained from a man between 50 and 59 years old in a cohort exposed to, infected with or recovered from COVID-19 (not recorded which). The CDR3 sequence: CASSPAGLMNTEAFF. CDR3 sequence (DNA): TGTGCCAGCAGCCCGGCAGGCCTCATGAACACTGAAGCTTTCTTT.